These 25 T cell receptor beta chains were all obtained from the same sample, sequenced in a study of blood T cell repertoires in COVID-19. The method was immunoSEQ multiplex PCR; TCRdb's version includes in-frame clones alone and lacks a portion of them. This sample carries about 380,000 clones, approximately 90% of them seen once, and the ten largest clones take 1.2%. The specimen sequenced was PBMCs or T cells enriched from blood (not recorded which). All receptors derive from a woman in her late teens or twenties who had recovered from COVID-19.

As DNA, the CDR3 is TGTGCCAGCAGCTCCAGACTCAAATTTAGCGGTCCGGCCCACAATGAGCAGTTCTTC. Protein: CASSSRLKFSGPAHNEQFF. V is TRBV11-2 and J is TRBJ2-1, with D perhaps matching TRBD2 (6 bases). The CDR3 totals 19 residues. In germline, CDR1 is SGHAT, CDR2 FQNNGV. Trimming took 4 bases from V and 5 from J, leaving 27 bases between them.

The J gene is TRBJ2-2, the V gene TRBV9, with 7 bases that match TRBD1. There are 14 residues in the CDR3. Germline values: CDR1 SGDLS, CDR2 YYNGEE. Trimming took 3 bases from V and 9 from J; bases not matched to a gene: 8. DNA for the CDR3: TGTGCCAGCAGCGGGGGACAGACGTCCAGGGAGCTGTTTTTT. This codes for CASSGGQTSRELFF.

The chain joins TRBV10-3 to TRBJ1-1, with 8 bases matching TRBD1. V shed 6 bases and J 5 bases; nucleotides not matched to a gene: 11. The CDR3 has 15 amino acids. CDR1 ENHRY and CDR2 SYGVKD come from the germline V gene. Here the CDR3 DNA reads TGTGCCATCAGGGGAAGGGGGACAGGCGAGACTGAAGCTTTCTTT. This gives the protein CAIRGRGTGETEAFF.

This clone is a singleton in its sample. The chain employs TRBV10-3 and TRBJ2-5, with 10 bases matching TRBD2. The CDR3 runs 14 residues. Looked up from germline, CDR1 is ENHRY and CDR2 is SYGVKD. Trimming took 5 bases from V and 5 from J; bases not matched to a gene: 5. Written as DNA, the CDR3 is TGTGCCATCAGTTGGAGTAGCGGGGGGGAGACCCAGTACTTC. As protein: CAISWSSGGETQYF.

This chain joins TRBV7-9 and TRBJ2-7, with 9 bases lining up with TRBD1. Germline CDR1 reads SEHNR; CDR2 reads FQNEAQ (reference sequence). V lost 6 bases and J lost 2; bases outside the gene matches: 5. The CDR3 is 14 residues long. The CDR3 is CASRQGQGPYEQYF. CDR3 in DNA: TGTGCCAGCAGACAAGGACAGGGGCCCTACGAGCAGTACTTC. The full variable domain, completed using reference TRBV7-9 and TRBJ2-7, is DTGVSQNPRHKITKRGQNVTFRCDPISEHNRLYWYRQTLGQGPEFLTYFQNEAQLEKSRLLSDRFSAERPKGSFSTLEIQRTEQGDSAMYLCASRQGQGPYEQYFGPGTRLTVT.

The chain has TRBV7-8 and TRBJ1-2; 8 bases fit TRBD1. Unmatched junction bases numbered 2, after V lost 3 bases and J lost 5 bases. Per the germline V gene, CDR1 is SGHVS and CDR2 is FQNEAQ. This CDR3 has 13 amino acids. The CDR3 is CASSFRTGYGYTF. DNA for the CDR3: TGTGCCAGCAGCTTTAGGACAGGGTATGGCTACACCTTC.

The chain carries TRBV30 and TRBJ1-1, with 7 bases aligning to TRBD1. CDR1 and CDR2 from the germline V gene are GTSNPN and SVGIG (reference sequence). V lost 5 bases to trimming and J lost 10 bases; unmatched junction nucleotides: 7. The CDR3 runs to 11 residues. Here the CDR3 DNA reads TGTGCCTGGGCCCTGACAGGGCTAGCTTTCTTT. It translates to CAWALTGLAFF.

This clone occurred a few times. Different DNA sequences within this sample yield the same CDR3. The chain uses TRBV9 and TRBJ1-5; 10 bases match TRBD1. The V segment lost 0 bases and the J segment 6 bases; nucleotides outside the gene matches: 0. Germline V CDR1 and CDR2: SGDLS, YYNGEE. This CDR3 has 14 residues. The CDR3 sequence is CASSVGTGGQPQHF. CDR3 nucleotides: TGTGCCAGCAGCGTAGGGACAGGGGGTCAGCCCCAGCATTTT.

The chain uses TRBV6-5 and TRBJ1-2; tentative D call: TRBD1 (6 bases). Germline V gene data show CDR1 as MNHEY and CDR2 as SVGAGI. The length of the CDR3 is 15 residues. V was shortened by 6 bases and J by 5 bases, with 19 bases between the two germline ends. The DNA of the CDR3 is TGTGCCAGCAGAATTATTCAGGGGACGGGGTATGGCTACACCTTC. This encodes CASRIIQGTGYGYTF.

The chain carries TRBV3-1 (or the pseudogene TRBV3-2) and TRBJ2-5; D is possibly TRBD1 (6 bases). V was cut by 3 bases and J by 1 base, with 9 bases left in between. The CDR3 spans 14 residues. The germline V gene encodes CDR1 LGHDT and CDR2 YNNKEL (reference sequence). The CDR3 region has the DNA TGTGCCAGCAGCCATGGGGGCGGCCAAGAGACCCAGTACTTC. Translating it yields CASSHGGGQETQYF.

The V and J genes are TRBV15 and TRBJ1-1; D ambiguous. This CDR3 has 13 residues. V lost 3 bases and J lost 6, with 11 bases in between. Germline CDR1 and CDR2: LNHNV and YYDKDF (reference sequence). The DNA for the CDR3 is TGTGCCACCAGCAGGGAGAAAATGGCTGAAGCTTTCTTT. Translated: CATSREKMAEAFF.

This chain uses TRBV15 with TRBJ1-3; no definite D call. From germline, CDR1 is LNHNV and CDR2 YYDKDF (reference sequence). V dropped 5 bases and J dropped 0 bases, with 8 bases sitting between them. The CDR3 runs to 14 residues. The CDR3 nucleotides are TGTGCCACCAGCGGCGGGGACTCTGGAAACACCATATATTTT. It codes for CATSGGDSGNTIYF. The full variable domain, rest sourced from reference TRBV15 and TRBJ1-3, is DAMVIQNPRYQVTQFGKPVTLSCSQTLNHNVMYWYQQKSSQAPKLLFHYYDKDFNNEADTPDNFQSRRPNTSFCFLDIRSPGLGDTAMYLCATSGGDSGNTIYFGEGSWLTVV.

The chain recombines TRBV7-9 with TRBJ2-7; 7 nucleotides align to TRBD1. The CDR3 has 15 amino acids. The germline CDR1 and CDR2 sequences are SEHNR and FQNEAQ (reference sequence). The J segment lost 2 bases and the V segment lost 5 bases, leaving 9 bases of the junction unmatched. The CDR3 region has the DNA TGTGCCAGCAGCGCAAACAGGGGATTCCCCTACGAGCAGTACTTC. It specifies CASSANRGFPYEQYF.

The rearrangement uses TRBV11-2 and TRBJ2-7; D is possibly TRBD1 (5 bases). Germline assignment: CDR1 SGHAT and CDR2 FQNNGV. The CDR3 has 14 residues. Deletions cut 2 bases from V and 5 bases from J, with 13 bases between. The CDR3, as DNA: TGTGCCAGCAGCTTATTTGGGGCTCAGGACGAGCAGTACTTC. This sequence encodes CASSLFGAQDEQYF.

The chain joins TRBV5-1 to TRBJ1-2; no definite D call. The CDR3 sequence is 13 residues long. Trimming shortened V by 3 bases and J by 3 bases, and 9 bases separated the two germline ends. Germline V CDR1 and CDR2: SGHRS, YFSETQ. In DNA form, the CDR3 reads TGCGCCAGCAGCTCTGACAACTACTATGGCTACACCTTC. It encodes CASSSDNYYGYTF. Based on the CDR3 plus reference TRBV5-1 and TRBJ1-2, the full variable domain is KAGVTQTPRYLIKTRGQQVTLSCSPISGHRSVSWYQQTPGQGLQFLFEYFSETQRNKGNFPGRFSGRQFSNSRSEMNVSTLELGDSALYLCASSSDNYYGYTFGSGTRLTVV.

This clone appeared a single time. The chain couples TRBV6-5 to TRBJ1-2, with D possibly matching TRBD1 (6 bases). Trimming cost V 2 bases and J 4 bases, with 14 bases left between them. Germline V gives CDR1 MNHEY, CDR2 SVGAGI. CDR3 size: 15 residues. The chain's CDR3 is CASSYGQLELYGYTF. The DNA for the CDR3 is TGTGCCAGCAGTTACGGACAGTTGGAACTCTATGGCTACACCTTC.

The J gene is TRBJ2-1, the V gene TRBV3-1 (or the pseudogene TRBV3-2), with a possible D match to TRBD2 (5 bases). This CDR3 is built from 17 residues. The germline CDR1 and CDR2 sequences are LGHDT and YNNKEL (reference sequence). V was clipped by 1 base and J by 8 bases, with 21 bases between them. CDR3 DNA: TGTGCCAGCAGCCAAGTCGAGGGCGGCCCCCTCGGAGATGAGCAGTTCTTC. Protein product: CASSQVEGGPLGDEQFF.

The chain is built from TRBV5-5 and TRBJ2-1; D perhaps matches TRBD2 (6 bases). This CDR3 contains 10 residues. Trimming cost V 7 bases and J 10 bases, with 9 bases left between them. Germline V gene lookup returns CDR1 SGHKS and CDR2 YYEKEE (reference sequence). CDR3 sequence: CASGGSEQFF. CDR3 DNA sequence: TGTGCCAGCGGGGGGAGCGAGCAGTTCTTC.

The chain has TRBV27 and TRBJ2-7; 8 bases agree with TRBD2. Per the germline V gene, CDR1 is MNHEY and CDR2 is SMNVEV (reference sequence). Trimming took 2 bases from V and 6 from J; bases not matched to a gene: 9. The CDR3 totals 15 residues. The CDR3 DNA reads TGTGCCAGCAGTTTACAGTATAGCGGGGTCGGCGAGCAGTACTTC. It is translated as CASSLQYSGVGEQYF.

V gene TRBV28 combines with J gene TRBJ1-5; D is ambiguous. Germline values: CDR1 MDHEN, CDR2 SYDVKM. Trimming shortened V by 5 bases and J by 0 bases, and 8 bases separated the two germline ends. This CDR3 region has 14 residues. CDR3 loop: CASSPYYSNQPQHF. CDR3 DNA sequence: TGTGCCAGCAGTCCTTATTATAGCAATCAGCCCCAGCATTTT.

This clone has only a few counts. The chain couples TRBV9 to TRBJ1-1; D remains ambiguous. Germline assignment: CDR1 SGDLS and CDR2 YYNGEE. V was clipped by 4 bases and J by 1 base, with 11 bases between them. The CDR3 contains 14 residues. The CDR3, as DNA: TGTGCCAGCAGCCCCCAGTCCAAGAACACTGAAGCTTTCTTT. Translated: CASSPQSKNTEAFF. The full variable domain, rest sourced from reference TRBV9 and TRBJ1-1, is DSGVTQTPKHLITATGQRVTLRCSPRSGDLSVYWYQQSLDQGLQFLIQYYNGEERAKGNILERFSAQQFPDLHSELNLSSLELGDSALYFCASSPQSKNTEAFFGQGTRLTVV.

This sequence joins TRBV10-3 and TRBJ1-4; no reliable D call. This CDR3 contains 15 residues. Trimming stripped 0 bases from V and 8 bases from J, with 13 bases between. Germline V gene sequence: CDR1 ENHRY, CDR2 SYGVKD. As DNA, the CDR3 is TGTGCCATCAGTGAGTCCTCGCAGGCGGGCGAAAAACTGTTTTTT. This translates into CAISESSQAGEKLFF.

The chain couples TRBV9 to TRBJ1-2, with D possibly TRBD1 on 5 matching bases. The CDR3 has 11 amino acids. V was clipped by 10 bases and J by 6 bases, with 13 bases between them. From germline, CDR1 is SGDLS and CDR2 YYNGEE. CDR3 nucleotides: TGTGCCTCGTCCAGGGATGATGGCTACACCTTC. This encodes CASSRDDGYTF.

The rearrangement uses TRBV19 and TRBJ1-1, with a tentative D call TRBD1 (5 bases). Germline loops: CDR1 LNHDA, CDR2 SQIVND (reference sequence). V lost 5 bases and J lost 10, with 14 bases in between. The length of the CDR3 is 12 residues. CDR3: CASSDQGKGAFF. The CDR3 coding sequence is TGTGCCAGTAGTGATCAGGGAAAAGGAGCTTTCTTT. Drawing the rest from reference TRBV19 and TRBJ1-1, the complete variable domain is DGGITQSPKYLFRKEGQNVTLSCEQNLNHDAMYWYRQDPGQGLRLIYYSQIVNDFQKGDIAEGYSVSREKKESFPLTVTSAQKNPTAFYLCASSDQGKGAFFGQGTRLTVV.

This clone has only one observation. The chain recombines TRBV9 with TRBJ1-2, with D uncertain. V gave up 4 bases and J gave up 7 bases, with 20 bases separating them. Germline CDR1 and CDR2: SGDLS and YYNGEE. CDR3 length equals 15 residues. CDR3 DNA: TGTGCCAGCAGCAAAGCAGGCAGCCGCGGGGTTGGCTACACCTTC. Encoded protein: CASSKAGSRGVGYTF.